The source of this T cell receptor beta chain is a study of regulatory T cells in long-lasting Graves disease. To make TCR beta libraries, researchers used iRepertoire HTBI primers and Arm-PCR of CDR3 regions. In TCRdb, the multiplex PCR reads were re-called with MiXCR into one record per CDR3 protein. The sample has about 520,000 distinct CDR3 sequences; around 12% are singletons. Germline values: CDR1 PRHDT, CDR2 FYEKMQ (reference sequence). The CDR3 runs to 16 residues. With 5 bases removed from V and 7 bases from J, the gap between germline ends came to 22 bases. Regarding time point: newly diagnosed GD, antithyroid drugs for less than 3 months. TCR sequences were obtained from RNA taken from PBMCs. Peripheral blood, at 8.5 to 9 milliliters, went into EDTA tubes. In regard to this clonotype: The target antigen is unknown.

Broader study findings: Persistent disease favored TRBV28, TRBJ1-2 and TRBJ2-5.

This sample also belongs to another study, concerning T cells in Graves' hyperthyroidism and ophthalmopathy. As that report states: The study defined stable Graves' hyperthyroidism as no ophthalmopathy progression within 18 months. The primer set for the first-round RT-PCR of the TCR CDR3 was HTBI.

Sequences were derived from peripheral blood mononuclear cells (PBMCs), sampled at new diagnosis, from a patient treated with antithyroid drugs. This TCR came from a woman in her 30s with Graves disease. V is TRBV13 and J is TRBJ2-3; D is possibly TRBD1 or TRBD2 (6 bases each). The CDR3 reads CASSPVGGPSRNTQYF. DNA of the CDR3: TGTGCCAGCAGCCCTGTTGGGGGGCCAAGTAGGAATACGCAGTATTTT. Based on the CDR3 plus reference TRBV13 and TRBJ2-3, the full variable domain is AAGVIQSPRHLIKEKRETATLKCYPIPRHDTVYWYQQGPGQDPQFLISFYEKMQSDKGSIPDRFSAQQFSDYHSELNMSSLELGDSALYFCASSPVGGPSRNTQYFGPGTRLTVL.